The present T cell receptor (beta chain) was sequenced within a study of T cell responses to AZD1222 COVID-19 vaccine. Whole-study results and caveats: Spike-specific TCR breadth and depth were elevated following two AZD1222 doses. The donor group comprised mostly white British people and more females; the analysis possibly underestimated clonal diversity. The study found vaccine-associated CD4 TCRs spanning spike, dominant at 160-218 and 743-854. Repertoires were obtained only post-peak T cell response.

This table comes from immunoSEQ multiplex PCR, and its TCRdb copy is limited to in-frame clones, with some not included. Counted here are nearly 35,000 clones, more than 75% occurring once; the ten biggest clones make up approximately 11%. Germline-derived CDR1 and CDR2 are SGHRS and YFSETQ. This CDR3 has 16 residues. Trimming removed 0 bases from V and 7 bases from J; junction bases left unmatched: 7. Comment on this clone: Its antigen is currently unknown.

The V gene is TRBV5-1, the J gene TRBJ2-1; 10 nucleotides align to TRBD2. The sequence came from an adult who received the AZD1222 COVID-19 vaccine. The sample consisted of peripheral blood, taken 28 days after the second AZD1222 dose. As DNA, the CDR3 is TGCGCCAGCAGCTTGGAACTAGCGGGATCTGAGAATGAGCAGTTCTTC. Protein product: CASSLELAGSENEQFF.